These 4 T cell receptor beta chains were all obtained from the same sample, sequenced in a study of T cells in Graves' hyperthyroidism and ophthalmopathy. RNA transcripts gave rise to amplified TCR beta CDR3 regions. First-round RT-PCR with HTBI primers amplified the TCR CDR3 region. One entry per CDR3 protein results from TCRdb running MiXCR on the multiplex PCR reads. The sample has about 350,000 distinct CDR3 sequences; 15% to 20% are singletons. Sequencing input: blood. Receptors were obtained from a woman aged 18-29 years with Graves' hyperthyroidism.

The chain's CDR3 is CASSGATGIEMNTEAFF. In DNA, the CDR3 is TGTGCCAGCAGTGGGGCGACAGGGATCGAAATGAACACTGAAGCTTTCTTT. The chain links TRBV6-2 or TRBV6-3 to TRBJ1-1; TRBD1 aligns across 7 bases. V was pared by 5 bases and J by 0 bases, with 12 bases of the junction left unmatched. The CDR3 sequence is 17 residues long. Germline V gives CDR1 MNHEY, CDR2 SVGEGT.

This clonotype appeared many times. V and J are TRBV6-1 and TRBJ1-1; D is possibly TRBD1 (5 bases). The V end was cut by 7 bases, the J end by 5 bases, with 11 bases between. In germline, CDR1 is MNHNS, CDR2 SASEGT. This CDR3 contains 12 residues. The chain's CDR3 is CASMGGETEAFF. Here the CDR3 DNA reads TGTGCCAGCATGGGGGGAGAGACTGAAGCTTTCTTT.

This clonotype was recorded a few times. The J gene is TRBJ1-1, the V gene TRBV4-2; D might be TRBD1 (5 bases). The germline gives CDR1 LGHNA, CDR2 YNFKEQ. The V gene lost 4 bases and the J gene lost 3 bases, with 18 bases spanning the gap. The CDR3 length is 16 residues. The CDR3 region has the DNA TGTGCCAGCAGCCGGGGGGGGGTTCTGCGCGACACTGAAGCTTTCTTT. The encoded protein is CASSRGGVLRDTEAFF.

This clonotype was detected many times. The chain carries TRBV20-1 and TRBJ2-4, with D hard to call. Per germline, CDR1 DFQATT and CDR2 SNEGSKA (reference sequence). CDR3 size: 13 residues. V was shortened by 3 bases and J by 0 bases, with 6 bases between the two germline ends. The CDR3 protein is CSARPKAKNIQYF. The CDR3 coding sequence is TGCAGTGCTAGGCCGAAAGCCAAAAACATTCAGTACTTC.